The text below deals with one T cell receptor (beta chain). The target antigen is unknown. The data were obtained in a study of siplizumab effects on memory and regulatory T cells. Study results and limitations: Naive T cells were seemingly more diverse than memory cells, and major contributions to the alloresponse seemed to be made by them.

Produced via immunoSEQ multiplex PCR; TCRdb's table is partial and in-frame only. Of over 85,000 clones detected, around nine tenths appear once; the ten largest clones hold 0.9% to 1.3%. The germline V gene has CDR1 SGHTA and CDR2 FQGTGA. The germline V and J ends were trimmed by 5 bases and 2 bases, with 9 bases remaining between them. The CDR3 covers 14 residues. Sequencing was done on a sample of CD4+ T cells sorted from blood. This chain joins TRBV7-3 and TRBJ2-2; tentative D call: TRBD1 (6 bases). The receptor was isolated from a human donor in good health. The CDR3 DNA is TGTGCCAGCAGCCGACAGGCTAACACCGGGGAGCTGTTTTTT. Translated: CASSRQANTGELFF. The full variable domain, its missing parts supplied by reference TRBV7-3 and TRBJ2-2, is GAGVSQTPSNKVTEKGKYVELRCDPISGHTALYWYRQSLGQGPEFLIYFQGTGAADDSGLPNDRFFAVRPEGSVSTLKIQRTERGDSAVYLCASSRQANTGELFFGEGSRLTVL.